This TCR beta chain was sequenced in a study of blood T cell repertoires in COVID-19 (dated by TCRdb to between 2020 and 2021). For context, the study as a whole: The collaborator samples originated in the United States, Italy and Spain and spanned the acute and convalescent phases of COVID-19. The prospective study material was composed of cDNA or gDNA derived from T cells, B-cell-depleted T cells, or PBMCs. Deeply sampled blood TCRbeta repertoires from subjects exposed to, actively infected with, or recovered from COVID-19 were included in the dataset. The repertoires were released in a freely available public database meant as a resource for research on the immune response to SARS-CoV-2. The samples were drawn from the first 160 participants of the ongoing ImmuneRACE study and from under 1,500 subjects provided by 6 global collaborators. The sample metadata nearly always contained a de-identified subject ID, COVID-19 status, age in years and sex. HLA class I and class II types, where available, came from metadata supplied by the sample provider rather than from assay-based typing.

The immunoSEQ Assay, a bias-controlled multiplex PCR, was used to amplify TCRbeta CDR3 regions from genomic DNA. On the authors' methods: Within the assay, amplification of reference gene primers was used to estimate how many nucleated cells each sample contained. To quantify the absolute abundance of each unique TCRbeta CDR3 rearrangement, sequence reads were collapsed and filtered. Productive Simpson clonality was computed per sample as the square root of Simpson's diversity index over productive rearrangements. TCRdb obtained this table from immuneACCESS and retained in-frame rearrangements with V and J assigned. These tables miss some clones; where compared with another copy, unresolved V genes account for less than half of the shortfall, and the remainder is unexplained. V, J and clone size are those of that table, while D and trimming were read from the DNA. The sample table lists approximately 150,000 clones, roughly 84% of them with a count of one. About a tenth of the sample rests with the top ten.

Overall results and qualifications from the work: How much clinical and demographic metadata was included differed by source and by participant, and the metadata was provided uncurated.

Including cysteine and phenylalanine, the CDR3 has 17 amino acids. CDR3 DNA is the only sequence kept; it has 51 bases, read in frame from the first base. Trimming removed 7 bases from V and 4 bases from J, leaving 21 bases between the germline ends. The germline V gene gives CDR1 as SGHRS and CDR2 as YFSETQ. This clone came up once. Its recognized antigen is unknown. Nothing much larger sits one base from this clone, and base qualities are not available. Each collaborating institution followed its own protocols to collect whole blood in K2EDTA tubes. For TCRbeta analysis, collaborator samples were shipped as frozen whole blood, as isolated PBMCs, or as DNA extracted from either sample type.

The chain links TRBV5-1 with TRBJ2-6; the D gene is perhaps TRBD2, from 6 matching bases. The source of this sequence is a man aged 65 to 85 with active or convalescent COVID-19. Material: peripheral blood. The CDR3 corresponds to CASQQSLATSGANVLTF. The bases read TGCGCCAGCCAACAGTCGCTAGCGACCTCGGGGGCCAACGTCCTGACTTTC.